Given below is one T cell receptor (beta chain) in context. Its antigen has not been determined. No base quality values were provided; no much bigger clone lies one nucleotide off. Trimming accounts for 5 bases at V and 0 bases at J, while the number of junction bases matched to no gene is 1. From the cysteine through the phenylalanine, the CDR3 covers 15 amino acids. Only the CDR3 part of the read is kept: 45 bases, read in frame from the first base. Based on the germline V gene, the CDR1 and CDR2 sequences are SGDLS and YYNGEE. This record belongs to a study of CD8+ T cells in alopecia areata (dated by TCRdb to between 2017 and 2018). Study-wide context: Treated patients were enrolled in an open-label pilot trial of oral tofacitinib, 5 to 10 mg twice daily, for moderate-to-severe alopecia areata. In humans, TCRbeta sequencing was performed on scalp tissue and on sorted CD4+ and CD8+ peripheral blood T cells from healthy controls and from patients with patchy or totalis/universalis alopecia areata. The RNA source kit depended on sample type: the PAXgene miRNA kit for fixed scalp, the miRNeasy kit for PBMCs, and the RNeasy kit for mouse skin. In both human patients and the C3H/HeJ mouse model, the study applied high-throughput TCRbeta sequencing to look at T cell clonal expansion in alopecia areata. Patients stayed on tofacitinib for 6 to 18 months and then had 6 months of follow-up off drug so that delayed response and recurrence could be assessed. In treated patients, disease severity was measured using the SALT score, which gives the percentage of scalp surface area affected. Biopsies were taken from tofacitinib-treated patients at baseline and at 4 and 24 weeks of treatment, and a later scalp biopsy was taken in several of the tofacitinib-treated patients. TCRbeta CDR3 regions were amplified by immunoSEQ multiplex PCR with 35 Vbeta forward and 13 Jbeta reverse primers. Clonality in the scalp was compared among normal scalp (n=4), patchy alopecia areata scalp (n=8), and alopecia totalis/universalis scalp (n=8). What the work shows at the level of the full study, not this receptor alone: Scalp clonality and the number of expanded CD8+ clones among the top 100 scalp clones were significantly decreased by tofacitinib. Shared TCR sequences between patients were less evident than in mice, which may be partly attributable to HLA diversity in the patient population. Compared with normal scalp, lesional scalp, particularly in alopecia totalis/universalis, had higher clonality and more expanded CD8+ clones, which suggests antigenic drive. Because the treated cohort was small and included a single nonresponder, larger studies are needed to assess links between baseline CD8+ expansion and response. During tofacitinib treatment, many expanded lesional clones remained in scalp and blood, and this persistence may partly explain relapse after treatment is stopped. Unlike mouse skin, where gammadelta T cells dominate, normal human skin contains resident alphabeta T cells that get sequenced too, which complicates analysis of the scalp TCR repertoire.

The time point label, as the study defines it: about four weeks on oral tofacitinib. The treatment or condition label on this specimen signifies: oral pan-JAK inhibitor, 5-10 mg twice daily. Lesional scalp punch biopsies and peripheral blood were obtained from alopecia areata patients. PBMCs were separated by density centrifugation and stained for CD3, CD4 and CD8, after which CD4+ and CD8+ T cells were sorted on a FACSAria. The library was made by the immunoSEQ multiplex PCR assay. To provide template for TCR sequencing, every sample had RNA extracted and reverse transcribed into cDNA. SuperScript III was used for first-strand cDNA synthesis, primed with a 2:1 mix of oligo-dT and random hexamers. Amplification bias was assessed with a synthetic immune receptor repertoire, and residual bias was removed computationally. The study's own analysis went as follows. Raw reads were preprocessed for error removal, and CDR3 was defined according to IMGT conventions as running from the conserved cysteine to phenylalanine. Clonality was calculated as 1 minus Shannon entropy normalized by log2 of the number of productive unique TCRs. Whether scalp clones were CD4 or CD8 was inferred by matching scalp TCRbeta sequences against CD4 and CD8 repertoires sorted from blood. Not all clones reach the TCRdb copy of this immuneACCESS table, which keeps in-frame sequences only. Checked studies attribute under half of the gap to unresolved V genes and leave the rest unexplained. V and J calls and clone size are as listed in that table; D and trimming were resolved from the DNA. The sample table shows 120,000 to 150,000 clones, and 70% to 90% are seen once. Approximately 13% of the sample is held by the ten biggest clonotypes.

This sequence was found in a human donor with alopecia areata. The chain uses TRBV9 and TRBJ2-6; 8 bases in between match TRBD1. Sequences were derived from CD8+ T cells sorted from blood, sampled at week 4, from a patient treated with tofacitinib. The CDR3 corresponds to CASRGQDSGANVLTF. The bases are TGTGCCAGCAGGGGACAGGACTCTGGGGCCAACGTCCTGACTTTC.